These T cell receptor beta chains were read from a single sample in a study of OX40 agonist ivuxolimab in advanced cancers. Sequencing used immunoSEQ multiplex PCR; TCRdb keeps in-frame clones, though not all of them. The sample shows 75,000 to 80,000 clones, about 87% of them seen only once. The source was CD4+ or CD8+ T cells sorted from blood, collected in a trial of the OX40 agonist ivuxolimab. Receptor source: an adult with an advanced solid tumor such as melanoma, head and neck, liver or kidney cancer. Both conserved end residues are part of each CDR3. D genes are given only for firm matches. Not every row has a clone size; where given, it reads once, few, many or a size class.

v_gene,abundance,d_gene,j_gene,CDR3nt,CDR3aa
TRBV5-6,once,TRBD2,TRBJ2-1,TGTGCCAGCAGCGAGGGACTATACCCGGACAATGAGCAGTTCTTC,CASSEGLYPDNEQFF
TRBV6-6,NA,TRBD1,TRBJ2-5,TGTGCCAGCAGTTACTCGACAGGGTCCCAAGAGACCCAGTACTTC,CASSYSTGSQETQYF
TRBV18,NA,TRBD1,TRBJ2-1,TGTGCCAGCTCACCACTCAGGGGACAGATAAACAATGAGCAGTTCTTC,CASSPLRGQINNEQFF
TRBV6-5,NA,TRBD2,TRBJ2-1,TGTGCCAGCAGTTGGAGCGGGAGTGGTGTTCCCCGTGAGCAGTTCTTC,CASSWSGSGVPREQFF
TRBV7-3,NA,NA,TRBJ2-1,TGTGCCAGCAGCTTAGGGGTCGACTCCTCCTACAATGAGCAGTTCTTC,CASSLGVDSSYNEQFF
TRBV2,NA,TRBD1,TRBJ2-7,TGTGCCAGCAGTGAAAGCTGGACAGGGGCCTACGAGCAGTACTTC,CASSESWTGAYEQYF
TRBV29-1,NA,TRBD1,TRBJ2-3,TGCAGCGTTTATGGGACAGGGATGGGCGATACGCAGTATTTT,CSVYGTGMGDTQYF
TRBV5-6,NA,TRBD2,TRBJ2-3,TGTGCCAGCAGCTTGGGGCCGCCTAGCGGGAGGCTTAGCACAGATACGCAGTATTTT,CASSLGPPSGRLSTDTQYF
TRBV4-2,NA,TRBD2,TRBJ2-7,TGTGCCAGCAGCCGACTAGCGGGAGGATTTGACGAGCAGTACTTC,CASSRLAGGFDEQYF
TRBV5-1,NA,TRBD2,TRBJ2-4,TGCGCCAGCAGCCCGGGGACTAGCGGGGGGACTTTTCAGTACTTC,CASSPGTSGGTFQYF
TRBV6-1,NA,NA,TRBJ2-7,TGTGCCAGCAGTACGTCAGAAAGCTACGAGCAGTACTTC,CASSTSESYEQYF
TRBV7-2,NA,TRBD1,TRBJ1-2,TGTGCCAGCAGCTTAGGGCAGGGGGCGTTAGGCTACACCTTC,CASSLGQGALGYTF
TRBV5-1,NA,NA,TRBJ1-1,TGCGCCAGCAGCTTGGGTGGGGCTTCGTGGACTGAAGCTTTCTTT,CASSLGGASWTEAFF
TRBV9,once,NA,TRBJ1-2,TGTGCCAGCAGCGTACTCTGGGGGGCGACGTATGGCTACACCTTC,CASSVLWGATYGYTF
TRBV7-2,NA,TRBD1,TRBJ1-2,TGTGCCAGCAGAGATCCGGGACAGCGGGGCTACACCTTC,CASRDPGQRGYTF
TRBV15,few,TRBD2,TRBJ2-2,TGTGCCACCAGCAGAAGGACTAGCATCGCCGGGGAGCTGTTTTTT,CATSRRTSIAGELFF
TRBV11-2,NA,NA,TRBJ2-5,TGTGCCAGCAGCTCCCGTGGGGCCCAGTACTTC,CASSSRGAQYF
TRBV7-9,NA,NA,TRBJ1-3,TGTGCCAGCAGCATGGGACCGATTACGGGAAACACCATATATTTT,CASSMGPITGNTIYF
TRBV10-3,NA,TRBD1,TRBJ2-2,TGTGCCATCCGAGGGACAGGGAGGGCCGGGGAGCTGTTTTTT,CAIRGTGRAGELFF
TRBV5-8,NA,NA,TRBJ1-2,TGTGCCAGCAGCCCAAAGAGCAGAAACTATGGCTACACCTTC,CASSPKSRNYGYTF
TRBV6-5,NA,NA,TRBJ1-4,TGTGCCAGCTACACCTTGGGGAAACTGTTTTTT,CASYTLGKLFF
TRBV6-5,NA,TRBD2,TRBJ2-7,TGTGCCAGCAGAGCAGGGACTAGCGGCTCCTACGAGCAGTACTTC,CASRAGTSGSYEQYF
TRBV4-2,NA,NA,TRBJ1-4,TGTGCCAGCAGCCAAGAGGCGGGGAGGGCTAATGAAAAACTGTTTTTT,CASSQEAGRANEKLFF
TRBV9,NA,NA,TRBJ1-2,TGTGCCAGCAGCCCAAGAGGTTATAGTGGCTATGGCTACACCTTC,CASSPRGYSGYGYTF
TRBV5-4,NA,TRBD1,TRBJ2-7,TGTGCCAGCAGCTTGTACCAGGGGACAGGCGAGCAGTACTTC,CASSLYQGTGEQYF
TRBV2,few,NA,TRBJ1-5,TGTGCCAGCAGTGGGCGTCGGGGCAGGGAAGACAATCAGCCCCAGCATTTT,CASSGRRGREDNQPQHF
TRBV9,few,NA,TRBJ1-1,TGTGCCAGCAGCGTAGACACGTTGAACACTGAAGCTTTCTTT,CASSVDTLNTEAFF
TRBV6-1,NA,NA,TRBJ2-6,TGTGCCAGCAGTGAATATTCCCCAGGTACTTACTCTGGGGCCAACGTCCTGACTTTC,CASSEYSPGTYSGANVLTF
TRBV30,NA,NA,TRBJ2-7,TGTGCCTGGAGTGTATGGGGGGGCGGCGAGCAGTACTTC,CAWSVWGGGEQYF
TRBV4-3,NA,NA,TRBJ2-7,TGCGCCAGCAGCCCGATACAGGGCGAAATCTACGAGCAGTACTTC,CASSPIQGEIYEQYF
TRBV7-2,few,TRBD2,TRBJ2-3,TGTGCCAGCAGCTCTACTAGTGGGGGGAGGGCGCAGTATTTT,CASSSTSGGRAQYF
TRBV5-1,NA,NA,TRBJ2-2,TGCGCCAGCAGCTTGGCGGGGACTTCGGCCACCGGGGAGCTGTTTTTT,CASSLAGTSATGELFF
TRBV7-2,NA,NA,TRBJ2-1,TGTGCCAGCAGCTTAGTGGCGGTCCCCGGGTATGAGCAGTTCTTC,CASSLVAVPGYEQFF
TRBV4-3,NA,TRBD1,TRBJ1-3,TGCGCCAGCAGCCAAGTACAGGGGCTTGGAAACACCATATATTTT,CASSQVQGLGNTIYF
TRBV19,NA,NA,TRBJ2-6,TGTGCCAGTAGTATTAGGGACCCTTTTAGCTCTGGGGCCAACGTCCTGACTTTC,CASSIRDPFSSGANVLTF
TRBV5-1,NA,TRBD2,TRBJ2-1,TGCGCCAGCAGCTCCACGGTAGCGGGGGGTCACAATGAGCAGTTCTTC,CASSSTVAGGHNEQFF
TRBV10-3,NA,NA,TRBJ2-3,TGTGCCATCAGTGGATTCAGGGAGGATACGCAGTATTTT,CAISGFREDTQYF
TRBV7-9,NA,NA,TRBJ2-7,TGTGCCAGCAGCAATTCCATCTACGAGCAGTACTTC,CASSNSIYEQYF
TRBV5-6,NA,NA,TRBJ2-6,TGTGCCAGCAGCCCGGGCCCCCCCATGTCCTCTGGGGCCAACGTCCTGACTTTC,CASSPGPPMSSGANVLTF
TRBV28,NA,NA,TRBJ1-4,TGTGCCAGCAGTTCCAGGGTCACTAATGAAAAACTGTTTTTT,CASSSRVTNEKLFF
TRBV7-2,NA,NA,TRBJ1-2,TGTGCCAGCAGCTTAGTAATTAACTATGGCTACACCTTC,CASSLVINYGYTF
TRBV5-4,NA,TRBD1,TRBJ2-7,TGTGCCAGCAGTACACAGGGGCCATCCTACGAGCAGTACTTC,CASSTQGPSYEQYF
TRBV4-2,NA,TRBD1,TRBJ2-7,TGTGCCAGCAGCCCTGAAGAGCAGGGGGCCCCCTACGAGCAGTACTTC,CASSPEEQGAPYEQYF
TRBV6-6,NA,TRBD2,TRBJ2-2,TGTGCCAGCAGACCTTTGGACGGGAGGATGTCGGGGGAGCTGTTTTTT,CASRPLDGRMSGELFF
TRBV13,NA,NA,TRBJ2-7,TGTGCCAGCAGCTTACTGGACGTAGCCTACGAGCAGTACTTC,CASSLLDVAYEQYF
TRBV5-1,NA,NA,TRBJ1-4,TGCGCCAGCAGCTCGGGGGAGGCAGGGTCTGGTGAAAAACTGTTTTTT,CASSSGEAGSGEKLFF
TRBV14,few,NA,TRBJ2-7,TGTGCCAGCAGCCAACTCCCTGGAGAGCAGTACTTC,CASSQLPGEQYF